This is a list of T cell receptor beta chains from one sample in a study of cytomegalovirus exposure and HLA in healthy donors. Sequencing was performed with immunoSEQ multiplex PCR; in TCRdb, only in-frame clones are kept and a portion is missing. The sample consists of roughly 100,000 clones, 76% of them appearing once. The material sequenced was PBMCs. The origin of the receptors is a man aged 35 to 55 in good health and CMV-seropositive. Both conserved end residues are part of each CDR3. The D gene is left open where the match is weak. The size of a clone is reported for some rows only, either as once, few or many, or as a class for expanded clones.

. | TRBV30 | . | CAWSPYRTREAFF
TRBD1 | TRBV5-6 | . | CASSLITGEPNEKLFF
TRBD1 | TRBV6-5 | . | CASSRTGDGTDTQYF
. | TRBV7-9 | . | CASSSVGTQKETQYF
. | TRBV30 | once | CAWERRTPANTEAFF
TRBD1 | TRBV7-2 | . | CASSPRQGGEQYF
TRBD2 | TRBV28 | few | CASSRTSGRPSYNEQFF
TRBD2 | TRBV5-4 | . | CATKSGARSTDTQYF
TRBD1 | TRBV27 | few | CASSSGTGAQPQHF
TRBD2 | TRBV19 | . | CASRGLAGGETQYF
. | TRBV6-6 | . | CASSNYPGNTEAFF
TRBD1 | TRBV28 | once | CASIRGAGGYGYTF
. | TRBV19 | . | CASSQGTVQSSGANVLTF
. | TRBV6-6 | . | CASTWTVLNTEAFF
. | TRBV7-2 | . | CASSSGGHLSNQPQHF
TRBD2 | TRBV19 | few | CASKEGLAGGEQFF
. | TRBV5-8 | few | CASSTASPSSYNEQFF
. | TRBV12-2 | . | CASRLGSSSGRRSGANVLTF
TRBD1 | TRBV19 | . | CASSMFGTDYGYTF
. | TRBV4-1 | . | CASSPPEVGNSSPLHF
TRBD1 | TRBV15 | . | CATSRGPGTGGTFF
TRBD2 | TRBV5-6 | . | CASSPGLDLDTQYF
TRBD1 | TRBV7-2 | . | CASKGTGEAFF
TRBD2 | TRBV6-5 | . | CASSGGRWSQYEQYF
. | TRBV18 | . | CASSPRSNYGYTF
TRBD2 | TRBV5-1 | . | CASSGVSGSRETQYF
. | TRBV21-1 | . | CASSNSAGTVSEQYF
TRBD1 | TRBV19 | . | CASSIGRPDRVNQPQHF
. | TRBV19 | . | CASSPGNPYEQYF
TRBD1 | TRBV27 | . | CASRLTGDNSPLHF
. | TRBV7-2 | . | CASSLGSRAGTEAFF
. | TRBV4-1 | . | CASSLEETYEQYF
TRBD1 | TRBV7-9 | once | CASSPQGASSNQPQHF
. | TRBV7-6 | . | CASSLGEGDEQFF
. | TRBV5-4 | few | CASRFDSANEQFF
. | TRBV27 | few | CASSNTAGAFF
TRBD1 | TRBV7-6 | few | CASSPYGGQVDSGANGLTF
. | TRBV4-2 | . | CASSQLNSGQETQYF
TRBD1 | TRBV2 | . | CASAGTGQPYEQYF
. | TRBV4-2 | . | CASSGGTEAFF
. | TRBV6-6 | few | CASSPALSYNEQFF
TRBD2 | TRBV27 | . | CASSRTSGRLNEQYF
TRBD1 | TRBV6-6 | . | CASSYQGEGYTF
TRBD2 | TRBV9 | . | CASSVEGASGSGAETQYF
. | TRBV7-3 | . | CASSLDYSPRGNEQFF
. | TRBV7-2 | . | CASSFEAGGFYTQYF
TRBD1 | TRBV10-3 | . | CAIKEGQGDTTEAFF
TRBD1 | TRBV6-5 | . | CASSYSHTEGQNEQFF
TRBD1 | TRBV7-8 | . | CASSGRTGVNIQYF
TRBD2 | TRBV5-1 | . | CASSLESGSYNEQFF